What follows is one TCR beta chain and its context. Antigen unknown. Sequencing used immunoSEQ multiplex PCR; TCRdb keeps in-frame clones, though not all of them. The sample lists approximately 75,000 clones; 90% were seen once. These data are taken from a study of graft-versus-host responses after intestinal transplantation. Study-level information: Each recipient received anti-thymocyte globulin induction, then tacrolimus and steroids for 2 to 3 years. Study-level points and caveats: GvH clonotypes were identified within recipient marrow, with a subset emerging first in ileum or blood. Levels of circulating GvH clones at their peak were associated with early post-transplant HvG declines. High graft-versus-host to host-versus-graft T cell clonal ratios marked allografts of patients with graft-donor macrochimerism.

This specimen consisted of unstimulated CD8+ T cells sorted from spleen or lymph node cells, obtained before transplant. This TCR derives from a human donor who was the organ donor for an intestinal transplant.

The CDR3 coding sequence is TGTGCCAGCAGCTTAGAGGGACTAGCGGGGGGCAACAATGAGCAGTTCTTC. Its translation is CASSLEGLAGGNNEQFF. The chain employs TRBV11-2 and TRBJ2-1, with 15 bases that match TRBD2. Trimming removed 0 bases from V and 5 bases from J; junction bases left unmatched: 2. Germline V CDR1 and CDR2: SGHAT, FQNNGV. The CDR3 covers 17 residues.